Listed below are T cell receptor beta chains from one sample, sequenced in a study of T cell responses to AZD1222 COVID-19 vaccine. The table came from immunoSEQ multiplex PCR; TCRdb's copy has only in-frame clones and leaves some out. Altogether about 120,000 clones are present, about 83% being singletons, with the ten largest covering about 12%. The sequencing used peripheral blood, collected on day 0 of AZD1222 vaccination. Source of these receptors: an adult in good health. Both conserved end residues are part of each CDR3. D genes are given only for firm matches. A row's size may be missing; if present it is once, few, many or a size class.

v_call	clone_size	d_call	j_call	cdr3_nt	cdr3_aa
TRBV15	NA	TRBD2	TRBJ2-5	TGTGCCACCAGCAGAGATGGGCGGACTAGCGGGGGAGAGACCCAGTACTTC	CATSRDGRTSGGETQYF
TRBV10-2	NA	TRBD1	TRBJ2-2	TGCGCCAGCACCACAGGGGCCACCGGGGAGCTGTTTTTT	CASTTGATGELFF
TRBV3-1/TRBV3-2	NA	TRBD1	TRBJ2-4	TGTGCCAGCAGCCCCTCCGGGACAGAAAACATTCAGTACTTC	CASSPSGTENIQYF
TRBV5-4	few	TRBD1	TRBJ1-1	TGTGCCAGCAGCTGGGACAGGGGGCCTCCCGCTTTCTTT	CASSWDRGPPAFF
TRBV7-2	once	TRBD1	TRBJ1-5	TGTGCCAGCAGCCTTACCGGGACAGGGTATAGCAATCAGCCCCAGCATTTT	CASSLTGTGYSNQPQHF
TRBV7-9	NA	TRBD2	TRBJ2-3	TGTGCCAGCAGCCCTCGGGCTAGCGGGAGGACAGATACGCAGTATTTT	CASSPRASGRTDTQYF
TRBV15	NA	NA	TRBJ1-5	TGTGCCACCAGCAGAGGGGGGGCCAATCAGCCCCAGCATTTT	CATSRGGANQPQHF
TRBV28	few	NA	TRBJ1-2	TGTGCCAGCAGTTTACTGGATTATGGCAGGTCTAACTATGGCTACACCTTC	CASSLLDYGRSNYGYTF
TRBV28	NA	NA	TRBJ1-4	TGTGCCAGCAGTTTCCAGGGCTTTGAAAAACTGTTTTTT	CASSFQGFEKLFF
TRBV18	NA	NA	TRBJ1-3	TGTGCCAGCTCAACCGACCGAGGTGGAAACACCATATATTTT	CASSTDRGGNTIYF
TRBV23-1	NA	TRBD1	TRBJ1-6	TGCGCCAGCAGTCAACAGGGGGCCAGCTCCTATAATTCACCCCTCCACTTT	CASSQQGASSYNSPLHF
TRBV6-5	NA	NA	TRBJ2-1	TGTGCCAGCAAGGGGGGAGGGTACAATGAGCAGTTCTTC	CASKGGGYNEQFF
TRBV7-8	NA	TRBD2	TRBJ2-3	TGTGCCAGCAATACGGGGACTAGCGGGAGGGGGGCAGATACGCAGTATTTT	CASNTGTSGRGADTQYF
TRBV24-1	NA	NA	TRBJ2-1	TGTGCCACCAGTGCCCGGGACCGCGCCTACAATGAGCAGTTCTTC	CATSARDRAYNEQFF
TRBV7-3	NA	TRBD2	TRBJ2-1	TGTGCCAGCAGCTTAAGCGGGAGAGGTACCTACAATGAGCAGTTCTTC	CASSLSGRGTYNEQFF
TRBV29-1	NA	TRBD2	TRBJ2-7	TGTAGCGTACGGACTAGCGGGAGTGGTGAACAGTACTTC	CSVRTSGSGEQYF
TRBV10-3	NA	NA	TRBJ2-2	TGTGCCATCAGTGAGGGGTCCGGGGAGCTGTTTTTT	CAISEGSGELFF
TRBV5-4	NA	NA	TRBJ2-7	TGTGCCAGCGCCGCTCGACGGGACGCCTACGAGCAGTACTTC	CASAARRDAYEQYF
TRBV14	few	TRBD1	TRBJ1-6	TGTGCCAGCAGCTCTCCGGGACAGGGGAATTCACCCCTCCACTTT	CASSSPGQGNSPLHF
TRBV30	NA	NA	TRBJ1-5	TGTGCCTGGAGAATGGGCCAGGGAGAAAATCAGCCCCAGCATTTT	CAWRMGQGENQPQHF
TRBV10-3	NA	TRBD2	TRBJ2-6	TGTGCCATCAGTGATGTGAGGACTAGCGGCACGACAGGGGCCAACGTCCTGACTTTC	CAISDVRTSGTTGANVLTF
TRBV9	once	NA	TRBJ1-5	TGTGCCAGCAAGGGACGGCTTAATAGCAATCAGCCCCAGCATTTT	CASKGRLNSNQPQHF
TRBV18	NA	NA	TRBJ2-2	TGTGCCAGCTCACCAAGGGAGAACACCGGGGAGCTGTTTTTT	CASSPRENTGELFF
TRBV28	NA	NA	TRBJ2-1	TGTGCCAGCAGTGGGGGGGCAGCAATCACCTACAATGAGCAGTTCTTC	CASSGGAAITYNEQFF
TRBV7-2	NA	NA	TRBJ2-1	TGTGCCAGCAGCCCTCCAGGGACGGGCTACAATGAGCAGTTCTTC	CASSPPGTGYNEQFF
TRBV29-1	NA	TRBD2	TRBJ2-5	TGCAGCGTCCAAGTTGCGGGGGAGCAAGAGACCCAGTACTTC	CSVQVAGEQETQYF
TRBV7-9	NA	NA	TRBJ1-1	TGTGCCAGCAGCCTGACAGTTAACACTGAAGCTTTCTTT	CASSLTVNTEAFF
TRBV7-2	few	NA	TRBJ2-2	TGTGCCAGCAGCTATAAAGGGAGCGTCGGGGAGCTGTTTTTT	CASSYKGSVGELFF
TRBV24-1	NA	NA	TRBJ1-3	TGTGCCACCAGTGATTCCACAACAGGGTCTGGGAACACCATATATTTT	CATSDSTTGSGNTIYF
TRBV29-1	few	NA	TRBJ1-2	TGCAGCGTCCCCGGCTACACCTTC	CSVPGYTF
TRBV29-1	NA	TRBD2	TRBJ2-7	TGCAGCGTTGAAGATACGCTAGCGGGAATATACGAGCAGTACTTC	CSVEDTLAGIYEQYF
TRBV12-3/TRBV12-4	NA	NA	TRBJ2-7	TGTGCCAGCAGTTTGGCAGTTCCAGACGAGCAGTACTTC	CASSLAVPDEQYF
TRBV4-1	once	NA	TRBJ2-2	TGCGCCAGCAGCCAAGATCTCGTGGTGGGATCGGCGAACACCGGGGAGCTGTTTTTT	CASSQDLVVGSANTGELFF
TRBV19	once	TRBD1	TRBJ1-1	TGTGCCAGTACTCACCGGGACAGGGTACGGGGCACTGAAGCTTTCTTT	CASTHRDRVRGTEAFF
TRBV19	NA	TRBD2	TRBJ2-3	TGTGCCAGTAGTCCCGGGACTAGCGACACAGATACGCAGTATTTT	CASSPGTSDTDTQYF
TRBV27	NA	NA	TRBJ1-1	TGTGCCAGCAGCCTTCTTGGGGCAGGGAGCGGCACTGAAGCTTTCTTT	CASSLLGAGSGTEAFF
TRBV5-1	NA	NA	TRBJ1-2	TGCGCCAGCAGCTTGTACACTGCTAACTATGGCTACACCTTC	CASSLYTANYGYTF
TRBV28	NA	NA	TRBJ2-3	TGTGCCAGCAGTCCCCTGGTCATGCTAGATACGCAGTATTTT	CASSPLVMLDTQYF
TRBV5-1	once	NA	TRBJ2-5	TGCGCCAGCAGCTTGAGGGGGTGGGAGACCCAGTACTTC	CASSLRGWETQYF
TRBV19	NA	TRBD1	TRBJ1-2	TGTGCCAGTAAGGCAGGGGGCGCGTATGGCTACACCTTC	CASKAGGAYGYTF
TRBV27	NA	NA	TRBJ1-2	TGTGCCAGCAGTTTATATGGTGCTAACTATGGCTACACCTTC	CASSLYGANYGYTF
TRBV28	NA	TRBD1	TRBJ2-4	TGTGCCAGCAGTGGACAGGGTCTGAGTACCATTCAGTACTTC	CASSGQGLSTIQYF
TRBV24-1	NA	TRBD1	TRBJ2-3	TGTGCCACCAGTGACTATCGGACAGGGGGGCAGTATTTT	CATSDYRTGGQYF
TRBV27	NA	NA	TRBJ1-2	TGTGCCAGCAGCCTAGAGGGTTATGGCTACACCTTC	CASSLEGYGYTF
TRBV28	NA	TRBD1	TRBJ2-7	TGTGCCAGCAGGGGACAGGGACGGGAGCAGTACTTC	CASRGQGREQYF
TRBV6-6	NA	TRBD2	TRBJ2-7	TGTGCCAGCCGCCCGGGGGGCTACGAGCAGTACTTC	CASRPGGYEQYF
TRBV5-1	NA	NA	TRBJ1-4	TGCGCCAGCAGCTTGATGGGGGAATGGTATGAAAAACTGTTTTTT	CASSLMGEWYEKLFF
TRBV5-1	NA	NA	TRBJ2-7	TGCGCCAGTTCCTTGGGACCCCTCTACGAGCAGTACTTC	CASSLGPLYEQYF